These T cell receptor beta chains were read from a single sample in a study of regulatory T cells in long-lasting Graves disease. One entry per CDR3 protein results from TCRdb running MiXCR on the multiplex PCR reads. The data show 350,000 to 450,000 distinct CDR3 sequences, roughly 23% seen once. The sequencing used peripheral blood mononuclear cells (PBMCs), collected when the disease was refractory, from a patient treated with antithyroid drugs. These receptors all come from a female donor with Graves disease. Both conserved end residues are part of each CDR3. Fields, in order: V gene, clone size, D gene, J gene, CDR3 protein, CDR3 DNA. D genes are given only for firm matches. For some rows the clone size is stated as once, few or many, or as a class when expanded; others skip it.

v_gene: TRBV29-1
abundance: many
d_gene: TRBD1
j_gene: TRBJ1-1
CDR3aa: CSAPPTGTGGMNTEAFF
CDR3nt: TGCAGCGCTCCTCCAACCGGGACAGGGGGCATGAACACTGAAGCTTTCTTT

v_gene: TRBV20-1
abundance: NA
d_gene: NA
j_gene: TRBJ2-2
CDR3aa: CSASLALTGELFF
CDR3nt: TGCAGTGCTAGCTTAGCCCTCACCGGGGAGCTGTTTTTT

v_gene: TRBV11-2
abundance: many
d_gene: NA
j_gene: TRBJ2-1
CDR3aa: CASSLEWDGYNEQFF
CDR3nt: TGTGCCAGCAGCTTAGAGTGGGACGGGTACAATGAGCAGTTCTTC

v_gene: TRBV3-1
abundance: many
d_gene: NA
j_gene: TRBJ1-5
CDR3aa: CASSQSTGVDSAQHF
CDR3nt: TGTGCCAGCAGCCAATCTACAGGAGTAGATTCAGCCCAGCATTTT

v_gene: TRBV5-4
abundance: few
d_gene: TRBD1
j_gene: TRBJ1-2
CDR3aa: CASSLAGTGYGYTF
CDR3nt: TGTGCCAGCAGCTTGGCGGGGACAGGGTATGGCTACACCTTC

v_gene: TRBV20-1
abundance: NA
d_gene: TRBD2
j_gene: TRBJ2-3
CDR3aa: CSATSGSGSTDTQYF
CDR3nt: TGCAGTGCGACTAGCGGGAGTGGGAGCACAGATACGCAGTATTTT

v_gene: TRBV20-1
abundance: NA
d_gene: NA
j_gene: TRBJ1-1
CDR3aa: CSASRRAGNTEAFF
CDR3nt: TGCAGTGCTAGTCGCCGCGCGGGGAACACTGAAGCTTTCTTT

v_gene: TRBV12-3/TRBV12-4
abundance: many
d_gene: TRBD1
j_gene: TRBJ2-7
CDR3aa: CASSLSVLGAQGAPYEQYF
CDR3nt: TGTGCCAGCAGTTTGTCCGTGTTGGGTGCACAGGGGGCCCCCTACGAGCAGTACTTC

v_gene: TRBV5-1
abundance: once
d_gene: TRBD1
j_gene: TRBJ2-1
CDR3aa: CASSLEGQGDEQFF
CDR3nt: TGCGCCAGCAGCTTGGAGGGACAGGGAGATGAGCAGTTCTTC

v_gene: TRBV3-1
abundance: NA
d_gene: NA
j_gene: TRBJ2-1
CDR3aa: CASISSGYNEQFF
CDR3nt: TGTGCCAGCATTTCATCCGGCTACAATGAGCAGTTCTTC

v_gene: TRBV15
abundance: many
d_gene: TRBD1
j_gene: TRBJ2-5
CDR3aa: CATSRDWGQGGEETQYF
CDR3nt: TGTGCCACCAGCAGAGATTGGGGACAGGGGGGAGAAGAGACCCAGTACTTC

v_gene: TRBV7-2
abundance: many
d_gene: NA
j_gene: TRBJ1-2
CDR3aa: CASSPPMGGYTF
CDR3nt: TGTGCCAGCAGCCCACCCATGGGGGGCTACACCTTC

v_gene: TRBV7-9
abundance: few
d_gene: NA
j_gene: TRBJ2-5
CDR3aa: CASSLDLIERETQYF
CDR3nt: TGTGCCAGCAGCTTAGATCTGATAGAGCGGGAGACCCAGTACTTC

v_gene: TRBV27
abundance: many
d_gene: NA
j_gene: TRBJ2-3
CDR3aa: CASSLRTDTQYF
CDR3nt: TGTGCCAGCAGTTTACGCACAGATACGCAGTATTTT

v_gene: TRBV5-5
abundance: NA
d_gene: NA
j_gene: TRBJ1-4
CDR3aa: CASSTEGPGKLFF
CDR3nt: TGTGCCAGCAGCACGGAAGGACCGGGGAAACTGTTTTTT

v_gene: TRBV2
abundance: many
d_gene: NA
j_gene: TRBJ2-4
CDR3aa: CASSEARLGGGTKNIQYF
CDR3nt: TGTGCCAGCAGTGAAGCTCGCCTGGGAGGCGGTACCAAAAACATTCAGTACTTC

v_gene: TRBV7-2
abundance: NA
d_gene: TRBD2
j_gene: TRBJ2-5
CDR3aa: CASSLGTSYAETQYF
CDR3nt: TGTGCCAGCAGCTTAGGGACTAGCTACGCGGAGACCCAGTACTTC

v_gene: TRBV3-1
abundance: few
d_gene: TRBD2
j_gene: TRBJ2-2
CDR3aa: CASSQLGLAGGTGELFF
CDR3nt: TGTGCCAGCAGCCAACTTGGCCTAGCGGGAGGAACCGGGGAGCTGTTTTTT

v_gene: TRBV4-1
abundance: few
d_gene: NA
j_gene: TRBJ1-3
CDR3aa: CASSQGSNSGNTIYF
CDR3nt: TGCGCCAGCAGCCAAGGATCAAACTCTGGAAACACCATATATTTT

v_gene: TRBV5-6
abundance: NA
d_gene: NA
j_gene: TRBJ1-5
CDR3aa: CASSSWTDLYSNQPQHF
CDR3nt: TGTGCCAGCAGCTCATGGACGGATTTATATAGCAATCAGCCCCAGCATTTT

v_gene: TRBV7-3
abundance: few
d_gene: TRBD2
j_gene: TRBJ2-5
CDR3aa: CASSPGGLVAQETQYF
CDR3nt: TGTGCCAGCAGCCCCGGGGGGTTGGTTGCCCAAGAGACCCAGTACTTC

v_gene: TRBV20-1
abundance: many
d_gene: TRBD1
j_gene: TRBJ2-2
CDR3aa: CGGQPNTGELFF
CDR3nt: TGCGGGGGACAGCCGAACACCGGGGAGCTGTTTTTT

v_gene: TRBV2
abundance: NA
d_gene: TRBD2
j_gene: TRBJ2-5
CDR3aa: CASSDSGRRETQYF
CDR3nt: TGTGCCAGCAGTGATAGCGGGAGAAGAGAGACCCAGTACTTC

v_gene: TRBV28
abundance: many
d_gene: NA
j_gene: TRBJ2-5
CDR3aa: CASSWGPSGARMRGAQYF
CDR3nt: TGTGCCAGCAGTTGGGGGCCTAGCGGAGCTCGGATGCGAGGGGCCCAGTACTTC

v_gene: TRBV27
abundance: many
d_gene: TRBD1
j_gene: TRBJ2-2
CDR3aa: CASSWGQVLNTGELFF
CDR3nt: TGTGCCAGCAGTTGGGGACAGGTCTTGAACACCGGGGAGCTGTTTTTT

v_gene: TRBV28
abundance: many
d_gene: TRBD2
j_gene: TRBJ2-7
CDR3aa: CASNQLAGVGYEQYF
CDR3nt: TGTGCCAGCAATCAGCTAGCGGGAGTGGGTTACGAGCAGTACTTC

v_gene: TRBV19
abundance: NA
d_gene: NA
j_gene: TRBJ1-1
CDR3aa: CASSIGTYGEAFF
CDR3nt: TGTGCCAGTAGTATTGGCACGTACGGTGAAGCTTTCTTT

v_gene: TRBV12-3/TRBV12-4
abundance: many
d_gene: TRBD2
j_gene: TRBJ2-2
CDR3aa: CASSFHQRENTGELFF
CDR3nt: TGTGCCAGCAGTTTTCACCAGCGGGAGAACACCGGGGAGCTGTTTTTT

v_gene: TRBV28
abundance: many
d_gene: TRBD2
j_gene: TRBJ2-7
CDR3aa: CASSPWGLAGAPQRFEQYF
CDR3nt: TGTGCCAGCAGTCCATGGGGACTAGCGGGAGCCCCCCAAAGGTTCGAGCAGTACTTC

v_gene: TRBV20-1
abundance: NA
d_gene: TRBD1
j_gene: TRBJ2-7
CDR3aa: CSASGTGGSEQYF
CDR3nt: TGCAGTGCTAGCGGGACAGGGGGCTCCGAGCAGTACTTC

v_gene: TRBV28
abundance: NA
d_gene: NA
j_gene: TRBJ1-5
CDR3aa: CASSLPEGINQPQHF
CDR3nt: TGTGCCAGCAGTTTACCGGAGGGGATCAATCAGCCCCAGCATTTT

v_gene: TRBV28
abundance: many
d_gene: NA
j_gene: TRBJ1-2
CDR3aa: CASTIASYGYTF
CDR3nt: TGTGCCAGCACTATTGCCAGCTATGGCTACACCTTC

v_gene: TRBV20-1
abundance: few
d_gene: NA
j_gene: TRBJ1-1
CDR3aa: CSARGSGLAFF
CDR3nt: TGCAGTGCTAGAGGGTCGGGGCTCGCTTTCTTT

v_gene: TRBV12-3/TRBV12-4
abundance: many
d_gene: NA
j_gene: TRBJ1-4
CDR3aa: CASSSVANEKLFF
CDR3nt: TGTGCCAGCAGTTCTGTCGCAAATGAAAAACTGTTTTTT

v_gene: TRBV28
abundance: NA
d_gene: TRBD1
j_gene: TRBJ1-5
CDR3aa: CASSPWDRGIQPQHF
CDR3nt: TGTGCCAGCAGTCCCTGGGACAGGGGGATCCAGCCCCAGCATTTT

v_gene: TRBV15
abundance: few
d_gene: NA
j_gene: TRBJ1-6
CDR3aa: CATSTWTESSYNSPLHF
CDR3nt: TGTGCCACCAGCACATGGACGGAGAGCTCCTATAATTCACCCCTCCACTTT

v_gene: TRBV9
abundance: few
d_gene: NA
j_gene: TRBJ2-5
CDR3aa: CASSEMEGRPETQYF
CDR3nt: TGTGCCAGCAGCGAGATGGAGGGGCGGCCGGAGACCCAGTACTTC

v_gene: TRBV27
abundance: few
d_gene: TRBD2
j_gene: TRBJ2-1
CDR3aa: CASSLQTSGRSNEQFF
CDR3nt: TGTGCCAGCAGTCTCCAAACTAGCGGGAGGTCGAATGAGCAGTTCTTC

v_gene: TRBV10-3
abundance: many
d_gene: TRBD1
j_gene: TRBJ2-2
CDR3aa: CAISESRDSPITGELFF
CDR3nt: TGTGCCATCAGTGAGAGCCGGGACAGCCCTATCACCGGGGAGCTGTTTTTT

v_gene: TRBV27
abundance: NA
d_gene: TRBD1
j_gene: TRBJ2-7
CDR3aa: CASKVSGTGFYEQYF
CDR3nt: TGTGCCAGCAAGGTTTCGGGGACAGGGTTTTACGAGCAGTACTTC

v_gene: TRBV29-1
abundance: NA
d_gene: TRBD1
j_gene: TRBJ2-1
CDR3aa: CSVTWGQGNDEQFF
CDR3nt: TGCAGCGTTACTTGGGGACAGGGAAATGACGAGCAGTTCTTC

v_gene: TRBV27
abundance: many
d_gene: TRBD1
j_gene: TRBJ1-2
CDR3aa: CASSVGQSLYGYTF
CDR3nt: TGTGCCAGCAGTGTGGGACAGAGCCTCTATGGCTACACCTTC

v_gene: TRBV28
abundance: few
d_gene: TRBD2
j_gene: TRBJ2-3
CDR3aa: CASWLAGQPDTQYF
CDR3nt: TGTGCCAGCTGGCTAGCGGGTCAGCCAGATACGCAGTATTTT

v_gene: TRBV20-1
abundance: many
d_gene: TRBD2
j_gene: TRBJ2-2
CDR3aa: CSARDDLSGKNTGELFF
CDR3nt: TGCAGTGCTAGAGACGATCTTAGCGGGAAGAACACCGGGGAGCTGTTTTTT

v_gene: TRBV7-3
abundance: NA
d_gene: TRBD1
j_gene: TRBJ1-2
CDR3aa: CASSDRGGQGDGYTF
CDR3nt: TGTGCCAGCAGCGATAGGGGGGGACAGGGGGACGGCTACACCTTC

v_gene: TRBV11-3
abundance: many
d_gene: NA
j_gene: TRBJ2-5
CDR3aa: CASSLGGRWERPGETQYF
CDR3nt: TGTGCCAGCAGCTTAGGGGGTAGATGGGAGCGGCCGGGGGAGACCCAGTACTTC

v_gene: TRBV10-3
abundance: NA
d_gene: NA
j_gene: TRBJ1-6
CDR3aa: CAIRTELTSPLHF
CDR3nt: TGTGCCATCAGGACTGAACTTACTTCACCCCTCCACTTT

v_gene: TRBV19
abundance: NA
d_gene: TRBD2
j_gene: TRBJ2-7
CDR3aa: CASSTSRTSGEQYF
CDR3nt: TGTGCCAGTAGTACATCCAGGACTAGCGGAGAGCAGTACTTC

v_gene: TRBV28
abundance: many
d_gene: TRBD1
j_gene: TRBJ1-5
CDR3aa: CASSLEGAPNQPQHF
CDR3nt: TGTGCCAGCAGTTTAGAGGGGGCGCCCAATCAGCCCCAGCATTTT

v_gene: TRBV10-2
abundance: NA
d_gene: NA
j_gene: TRBJ1-5
CDR3aa: CASSEEGSSSQPQHF
CDR3nt: TGCGCCAGCAGTGAGGAGGGTAGCAGCAGTCAGCCCCAGCATTTT

v_gene: TRBV7-9
abundance: NA
d_gene: NA
j_gene: TRBJ2-2
CDR3aa: CASTRESGANTGKLFF
CDR3nt: TGTGCCAGCACCAGAGAGTCAGGGGCAAACACCGGGAAGCTGTTTTTT

v_gene: TRBV29-1
abundance: NA
d_gene: NA
j_gene: TRBJ2-2
CDR3aa: CSVARAHTGELFF
CDR3nt: TGCAGCGTTGCCAGGGCCCACACCGGGGAGCTGTTTTTT

v_gene: TRBV10-2
abundance: few
d_gene: NA
j_gene: TRBJ2-5
CDR3aa: CASSDPGETQYF
CDR3nt: TGCGCCAGCAGTGATCCAGGAGAGACCCAGTACTTC

v_gene: TRBV5-1
abundance: NA
d_gene: TRBD1
j_gene: TRBJ2-5
CDR3aa: CASSSVHSQGDRTQYF
CDR3nt: TGCGCCAGCAGCTCGGTTCACTCACAGGGGGATCGGACCCAGTACTTC